The 28 T cell receptor beta chains given below trace back to one sample, sequenced in a study of vaccination and CD4 T cells after COVID-19. As for treatment: approximately nine-day PBMC culture with coronavirus spike peptide pools or control peptides (ViraFEST assay). Collection of the unexposed donor's CD4+ T cells took place before the COVID-19 pandemic (2011-2018). Cultured CD4+ T cells had their DNA profiled by the Oncomine TCR Beta short-read assay. TCRdb re-derived calls from the PCR reads in MiXCR, one entry per CDR3 protein. Of around 7,000 distinct CDR3 sequences listed, approximately 40% are singletons. Their target antigens are unknown. The sample comprised CD4+ T cells from blood, cultured in vitro. The receptors derive from a human donor in good health.

This clonotype was seen a handful of times. The chain has TRBV6-1 and TRBJ1-2, with 9 positions matching TRBD1. Germline values: CDR1 MNHNS, CDR2 SASEGT. The J segment lost 8 bases and the V segment lost 6 bases, leaving 7 bases of the junction unmatched. The CDR3 runs to 13 residues. CDR3 DNA sequence: TGTGCCAGCAGCTCGGGACAGGGAGAGGGCTACACCTTC. Translated, it gives CASSSGQGEGYTF.

This chain connects TRBV19 to TRBJ1-1; D not resolved. V dropped 3 bases and J dropped 2 bases, with 10 bases sitting between them. Looked up from germline, CDR1 is LNHDA and CDR2 is SQIVND (reference sequence). This CDR3 has 14 residues. The CDR3 DNA reads as TGTGCCAGTAGTATGGGTTGGAGAAACACTGAAGCTTTCTTT. Its protein is CASSMGWRNTEAFF.

V usage is TRBV4-2 and J usage is TRBJ1-2; perhaps TRBD1 as D (6 bases). Trimming pared 2 bases from V and 0 bases from J, leaving 19 bases between. This CDR3 spans 18 amino acids. CDR1 is LGHNA, CDR2 YNFKEQ, per germline. The CDR3 here is CASSQSLPGAVSNYGYTF. CDR3 sequence (DNA): TGTGCCAGCAGCCAATCCCTTCCGGGGGCGGTTTCTAACTATGGCTACACCTTC.

For the CDR3, the DNA is TGCGCCAGCAGCTCGGACCCCTCTACATCGAACACTGAAGCTTTCTTT. This sequence encodes CASSSDPSTSNTEAFF. V gene TRBV5-1 combines with J gene TRBJ1-1, with no clear D. From germline, CDR1 is SGHRS and CDR2 YFSETQ. This CDR3 has 16 residues. Trimming removed 3 bases at V and 1 base at J, with 16 bases between.

The table lists this clonotype with a few counts. The chain is built from TRBV6-1 and TRBJ2-3; 8 bases map to TRBD2. CDR1 and CDR2 from the germline V gene are MNHNS and SASEGT. This CDR3 region has 17 residues. Losses at the gene ends were 6 bases for V and 2 bases for J; bases not matched to a gene: 13. The DNA of the CDR3 is TGTGCCAGCAGCCACCCGCCGGGGCGGGGGGACACAGATACGCAGTATTTT. It translates to CASSHPPGRGDTDTQYF.

This chain uses TRBV27 with TRBJ1-2; possible D gene TRBD1, 5 bases. Germline CDR1 is MNHEY and CDR2 is SMNVEV (reference sequence). Trimming took 5 bases from V and 2 from J, leaving 12 bases between them. This CDR3 is built from 14 residues. As DNA, the CDR3 is TGTGCCAGCAGTGGGAGGCAGGGCAACTATGGCTACACCTTC. Protein: CASSGRQGNYGYTF.

The chain carries TRBV5-1 and TRBJ1-1; 7 bases align to TRBD1. Germline V gives CDR1 SGHRS, CDR2 YFSETQ. J lost 4 bases, V lost 0 bases, and 6 bases had no gene match. The CDR3 runs to 15 residues. The chain's CDR3 is CASSLGTGEVTEAFF. The CDR3, as DNA: TGCGCCAGCAGCTTGGGAACAGGGGAGGTCACTGAAGCTTTCTTT.

V and J are TRBV11-2 and TRBJ1-5; D not certain. The ends were cut back, 0 bases at V and 7 bases at J, with 10 bases in the middle. The CDR3 is made up of 14 amino acids. Looked up from germline, CDR1 is SGHAT and CDR2 is FQNNGV. The CDR3 spells CASSLEAGGQPQHF. The CDR3 nucleotides read TGTGCCAGCAGCTTAGAAGCGGGAGGGCAGCCCCAGCATTTT.

J is TRBJ1-3 and V is TRBV6-1; TRBD1 aligns across 7 bases. Germline V gene lookup returns CDR1 MNHNS and CDR2 SASEGT. The CDR3 loop spans 14 amino acids. The V gene end was trimmed by 5 bases and the J gene end by 6 bases; junction bases not matched to a gene: 7. The DNA for the CDR3 is TGTGCCAGCAGTCCACAGGGGTACGCAAACACCATATATTTT. This gives the protein CASSPQGYANTIYF.

The chain links TRBV5-1 to TRBJ1-2; 7 nucleotides align to TRBD1. Germline V gene lookup returns CDR1 SGHRS and CDR2 YFSETQ. The CDR3 is 17 amino acids. With 0 bases clipped from V and 2 bases from J, the junction kept 10 bases outside the gene matches. This CDR3 reads CASSLGQGKLENYGYTF. CDR3 in DNA: TGCGCCAGCAGCTTGGGACAGGGAAAATTGGAGAACTATGGCTACACCTTC.

The V and J genes are TRBV7-2 and TRBJ2-5, with 8 positions matching TRBD1. V lost 6 bases to trimming and J lost 5 bases; unmatched junction nucleotides: 8. The CDR3 sequence is 14 residues long. The germline gives CDR1 SGHTA, CDR2 FQGNSA. This CDR3 reads CASSLTTGVETQYF. CDR3 nucleotide sequence: TGTGCCAGCAGTCTTACGACAGGGGTTGAGACCCAGTACTTC.

J is TRBJ2-5 and V is TRBV20-1; 8 bases are shared with TRBD1. Germline V CDR1 and CDR2: DFQATT, SNEGSKA (reference sequence). The length of the CDR3 is 14 residues. J gave up 2 bases and V 0 bases, and 2 bases lay outside the gene matches. The CDR3 DNA reads as TGCAGTGCTAGAGATTGGACAGGGCAAGAGACCCAGTACTTC. This translates into CSARDWTGQETQYF.

CDR3 region: CSADSVGIQYF. The CDR3 coding sequence is TGCAGTGCCGACTCCGTAGGTATTCAGTACTTC. This chain links TRBV20-1 with TRBJ2-4, with unresolved D. Trimming pared 6 bases from V and 10 bases from J, leaving 13 bases between. Germline V gene sequence: CDR1 DFQATT, CDR2 SNEGSKA (reference sequence). The CDR3 runs 11 residues.

The rearrangement joins TRBV12-3 or TRBV12-4 to TRBJ1-5; D not certain. Trimming pared 4 bases from V and 2 bases from J, leaving 15 bases between. CDR3 length: 16 amino acids. The CDR3 is CASSSGGNGGNQPQHF. The CDR3, as DNA: TGTGCCAGCAGTTCTGGCGGGAACGGGGGCAATCAGCCCCAGCATTTT.

This clonotype is deemed large. This chain links TRBV6-5 with TRBJ1-2; possible D gene TRBD1, 5 bases. Germline V gives CDR1 MNHEY, CDR2 SVGAGI. V lost 4 bases, J lost 4 bases, and 13 bases lay in between. The CDR3 consists of 14 residues. CDR3 nucleotides: TGTGCCAGCAGTTCCGCAGGGATGACCTATGGCTACACCTTC. Translating it yields CASSSAGMTYGYTF.

This chain links TRBV7-7 with TRBJ2-5; TRBD1 is a possible D gene (5 bases). V was trimmed by 4 bases and J by 2 bases, leaving 8 bases between them. The CDR3 runs to 13 residues. Germline loops: CDR1 SSHAT, CDR2 FNYEAQ (reference sequence). CDR3 in amino acids: CASSSRQQETQYF. CDR3 bases: TGTGCCAGCAGCTCCCGACAGCAAGAGACCCAGTACTTC.

The chain has TRBV6-1 and TRBJ2-1; 12 positions match TRBD2. CDR1 is MNHNS and CDR2 is SASEGT in the germline V gene. Losses at the gene ends were 6 bases for V and 7 bases for J; bases not matched to a gene: 7. The CDR3 covers 15 residues. The CDR3 DNA sequence: TGTGCCAGCAGGGTACTAGCGGGGGGCCAGAATGAGCAGTTCTTC. Its translation is CASRVLAGGQNEQFF.

The chain joins TRBV9 to TRBJ2-7; D not resolved. The germline CDR1 and CDR2 sequences are SGDLS and YYNGEE. The V end was cut by 0 bases, the J end by 3 bases, with 7 bases between. The CDR3 has 13 amino acids. The CDR3 spells CASSVGHGYEQYF. DNA of the CDR3: TGTGCCAGCAGCGTAGGCCACGGCTACGAGCAGTACTTC.

This clonotype occurred a few times. The V call is TRBV2, the J call TRBJ1-5; no firm D call. Germline loops: CDR1 SNHLY, CDR2 FYNNEI. Trimming removed 3 bases from V and 7 bases from J, with 7 bases in between. The CDR3 extends over 12 amino acids. This CDR3 is CASSDAVQPQHF. CDR3 bases: TGTGCCAGCAGTGATGCGGTCCAGCCCCAGCATTTT.

The V gene is TRBV6-1, the J gene TRBJ2-7; TRBD1 agrees at 9 bases. The J segment lost 4 bases and the V segment lost 5 bases, leaving 9 bases of the junction unmatched. The CDR3 spans 15 residues. Germline assignment: CDR1 MNHNS and CDR2 SASEGT. CDR3 sequence (DNA): TGTGCCAGCAGTCCCCGGGACAGGGTATTGTACGAGCAGTACTTC. The encoded protein is CASSPRDRVLYEQYF.

This clonotype has just a few counts. This chain joins TRBV10-1 and TRBJ1-5; D is perhaps TRBD1 (5 bases). CDR3 size: 15 residues. Germline V gene data show CDR1 as WNHNN and CDR2 as SYGVQD (reference sequence). The V end was cut by 2 bases, the J end by 2 bases, with 10 bases between. CDR3 sequence reads: CASSEAEGGNQPQHF. For the CDR3, the DNA is TGCGCCAGCAGTGAGGCCGAAGGGGGCAATCAGCCCCAGCATTTT.

In DNA, the CDR3 is TGTGCCATCAGCGACAGAGGAGGCTACACCTTC. It translates to CAISDRGGYTF. The chain employs TRBV10-3 and TRBJ1-2; the D gene is possibly TRBD1 (5 bases). This CDR3 contains 11 residues. CDR1 and CDR2 (germline): ENHRY, SYGVKD. V lost 6 bases and J lost 8, with 10 bases in between.

V and J are TRBV7-9 and TRBJ1-2, with no clear D. The CDR3 covers 15 residues. Trimming removed 6 bases from V and 0 bases from J, with 14 bases in between. Germline CDR1 and CDR2: SEHNR and FQNEAQ (reference sequence). The CDR3 bases are TGTGCCAGCAGAAACGACTGGTCGGCTAACTATGGCTACACCTTC. This translates into CASRNDWSANYGYTF.

The V and J genes are TRBV27 and TRBJ1-2; 7 positions agree with TRBD1. The trim removed 3 bases at V and 7 bases at J, leaving 17 bases unmatched. The germline CDR1 and CDR2 sequences are MNHEY and SMNVEV (reference sequence). CDR3 length equals 17 residues. CDR3 nucleotide sequence: TGTGCCAGCAGTTTCTTGACAGGGTTCAAAATTCTGGGTGGCTACACCTTC. It yields the protein CASSFLTGFKILGGYTF.

The chain combines TRBV7-2 with TRBJ1-2, with unresolved D. V was cut by 1 base and J by 4 bases, with 10 bases left in between. The CDR3 is 14 residues long. Germline CDR1 reads SGHTA; CDR2 reads FQGNSA. In DNA, the CDR3 is TGTGCCAGCAGCTTAGAGTCGCAGGTCTATGGCTACACCTTC. It codes for CASSLESQVYGYTF. Combining the CDR3 with reference TRBV7-2 and TRBJ1-2 gives the whole variable domain GAGVSQSPSNKVTEKGKDVELRCDPISGHTALYWYRQSLGQGLEFLIYFQGNSAPDKSGLPSDRFSAERTGGSVSTLTIQRTQQEDSAVYLCASSLESQVYGYTFGSGTRLTVV.

The chain is built from TRBV6-1 and TRBJ2-5; no firm D call. Trimming removed 1 base at V and 5 bases at J, with 2 bases between. From germline, CDR1 is MNHNS and CDR2 SASEGT. The length of the CDR3 is 11 residues. The CDR3 is CASSEGETQYF. In DNA form, the CDR3 reads TGTGCCAGCAGTGAAGGGGAGACCCAGTACTTC.

CDR3 coding DNA: TGTGCCAGCAGCCGGGACTCCTATGCATCCTACAATGAGCAGTTCTTC. This encodes CASSRDSYASYNEQFF. The gene calls are TRBV6-1 and TRBJ2-1, with D possibly matching TRBD2 (6 bases). V lost 6 bases to trimming and J lost 1 base, with 16 bases between them. Germline V gene data show CDR1 as MNHNS and CDR2 as SASEGT. CDR3 length: 16 amino acids.

V is TRBV20-1 and J is TRBJ2-1; D remains ambiguous. The CDR3 extends over 12 amino acids. Germline V gives CDR1 DFQATT, CDR2 SNEGSKA (reference sequence). V gave up 1 base and J gave up 5 bases, with 6 bases separating them. CDR3 sequence (DNA): TGCAGTGCTAGAGTTGTCGACAATGAGCAGTTCTTC. It specifies CSARVVDNEQFF.